Listed here is a single TCR beta chain. Its antigen is currently unknown. The table came from immunoSEQ multiplex PCR; TCRdb's copy has only in-frame clones and leaves some out. Counted here are around 50,000 clones, 65% to 80% occurring once; the ten biggest clones make up 5% to 6.5%. The record originates from a study of vaccination effects on CD4 cells after COVID-19. This CDR3 has 13 amino acids. Germline V lookup: CDR1 MNHEY, CDR2 SMNVEV (reference sequence). V lost 7 bases and J lost 1, with 10 bases in between. Researchers isolated CD4+ T cells once approximately ten days of culture had elapsed. Between March and December 2020, the person had a SARS-CoV-2 infection that PCR confirmed. As their vaccination, participants received two doses of either BNT162b2 or mRNA-1273.

Sequences were derived from CD4+ T cells from PBMCs cultured without peptide, sampled after COVID-19 vaccination. This TCR came from a human donor who had a prior SARS-CoV-2 infection. This chain connects TRBV27 to TRBJ1-1, with D unresolved. The DNA of the CDR3 is TGTGCCAGCAAGAGGCACGCGAACACTGAAGCTTTCTTT. It codes for CASKRHANTEAFF.